The T cell receptor (beta chain) under discussion was sequenced for a study of beta chain features in type 1 diabetes. General study findings and limits: At VDJ recombination sites, type 1 diabetes patients had fewer insertions and more deleted nucleotides. No resolution was reached here on whether HLA type influences TCRB rearrangement.

This clone was seen only a few times. The antigen is unknown. Sequencing targeted expressed TCRB transcripts, as all isolated RNA had been reverse transcribed. This table comes from immunoSEQ multiplex PCR, and its TCRdb copy is limited to in-frame clones, with some not included. Here the sample spans hundreds of thousands of clones, roughly a sixth being singletons. The source material was naive CD4+ T cells from blood. This receptor was obtained from a man aged 18 to 29 in good health.

The CDR3 region is CASSYPQEFYGYTF. DNA of the CDR3: TGTGCCAGCAGTTATCCGCAGGAGTTCTATGGCTACACCTTC. V gene TRBV6-5 combines with J gene TRBJ1-2; D call uncertain. The CDR3 consists of 14 residues. From germline, CDR1 is MNHEY and CDR2 SVGAGI. V dropped 3 bases and J dropped 4 bases, with 12 bases sitting between them.